The T cell receptor (beta chain) described here comes from a study of blood T cell repertoires in COVID-19. The wider study: There were acute and convalescent COVID-19 samples, and they came from the United States, Italy and Spain. Sources were T cells, B-cell-depleted T cells, or PBMCs; the material itself was cDNA or gDNA.

V was pared by 3 bases and J by 4 bases, with 5 bases of the junction left unmatched. The V gene's germline CDR1 is DFQATT and CDR2 SNEGSKA (reference sequence). CDR3 length equals 15 residues. Per the original data handling: Scientists estimated how many nucleated cells there were by amplifying reference gene primers. Method: immunoSEQ multiplex PCR; TCRdb's copy keeps in-frame clones and lacks some. For V, J and clone size, that table is used; D and trimming come from the DNA. The sample records about 280,000 clones, approximately 89% being singletons. The V call is TRBV20-1, the J call TRBJ2-1, with 11 bases identical to TRBD2. Sample: peripheral blood. This clonotype was obtained from a man in his forties or fifties with active or convalescent COVID-19. The DNA for the CDR3 is TGCAGTGCTAGTTGGGGACTAGCGGCATACAATGAGCAGTTCTTC. The encoded protein is CSASWGLAAYNEQFF.